Listed below are T cell receptor beta chains from one sample, sequenced in a study of blood T cell repertoires in COVID-19. Profiling relied on immunoSEQ multiplex PCR, and the TCRdb table lists in-frame clones only, not all of them. This sample yields about 300,000 clones, of which 70% to 90% are seen a single time; 1.5% to 2% belongs to the top ten. Sample: peripheral blood. These receptors were obtained from a woman in her 30s with COVID-19, enrolled during active disease. CDR3s include the opening cysteine and the closing phenylalanine or tryptophan. The order of the fields is V gene, J gene, CDR3 protein.

V: TRBV7-9; J: TRBJ2-5; CDR3: CASSGLAGLGTQYF
V: TRBV9; J: TRBJ2-7; CDR3: CASSVAGTIFGEQYF
V: TRBV29-1; J: TRBJ1-2; CDR3: CSVEEGGVGYGYTF
V: TRBV7-9; J: TRBJ1-2; CDR3: CASSPLPTGAPGGYTF
V: TRBV7-2; J: TRBJ1-1; CDR3: CASSLRATGYTEAFF
V: TRBV5-6; J: TRBJ1-1; CDR3: CASSYGQPNTEAFF
V: TRBV4-2; J: TRBJ1-2; CDR3: CASSQGDYYGYTF
V: TRBV29-1; J: TRBJ1-1; CDR3: CSAEAGVNTEAFF
V: TRBV7-9; J: TRBJ1-1; CDR3: CASSRMGLGGPLFTEAFF
V: TRBV9; J: TRBJ2-5; CDR3: CASSEGAGPRETQYF
V: TRBV24-1; J: TRBJ2-1; CDR3: CATGARGTGYNEQFF
V: TRBV6-5; J: TRBJ1-2; CDR3: CASSYSPTGSYGYTF
V: TRBV11-2; J: TRBJ1-6; CDR3: CASSLGQTSPLHF
V: TRBV7-9; J: TRBJ2-5; CDR3: CASSQAGGDETQYF
V: TRBV28; J: TRBJ2-5; CDR3: CASSFRQNQETQYF
V: TRBV24-1; J: TRBJ1-2; CDR3: CATSDPTGDYGYTF
V: TRBV27; J: TRBJ2-7; CDR3: CASSRDSNYEQYF
V: TRBV5-6; J: TRBJ1-5; CDR3: CASSCPPGQSNQPQHF
V: TRBV2; J: TRBJ1-2; CDR3: CASSEGQGGGYTF
V: TRBV9; J: TRBJ2-5; CDR3: CASSPGLAGGPETQYF
V: TRBV12-3/TRBV12-4; J: TRBJ2-1; CDR3: CASSLTFGQEQFF
V: TRBV5-6; J: TRBJ1-2; CDR3: CASSELGQPRGYGYTF
V: TRBV19; J: TRBJ2-2; CDR3: CASSISQSGGELFF
V: TRBV7-6; J: TRBJ1-1; CDR3: CASSLEWTGRAEAFF
V: TRBV11-3; J: TRBJ1-2; CDR3: CASSLETGNYGYTF
V: TRBV28; J: TRBJ1-2; CDR3: CASSPPGVYGYTF
V: TRBV6-5; J: TRBJ2-7; CDR3: CASSPRGGYYEQYF
V: TRBV24-1; J: TRBJ2-5; CDR3: CATSDFSGEETQYF
V: TRBV6-6; J: TRBJ1-2; CDR3: CASSYPEGKGNYGYTF
V: TRBV7-9; J: TRBJ2-1; CDR3: CASSLRQTYNEQFF
V: TRBV5-5; J: TRBJ1-4; CDR3: CASSLMGTGGEKLFF
V: TRBV5-1; J: TRBJ1-2; CDR3: CASSSPGGLNGGYTF
V: TRBV2; J: TRBJ2-3; CDR3: CASSEVRSTDTQYF
V: TRBV5-1; J: TRBJ1-2; CDR3: CASSLATFGYGYTF
V: TRBV7-2; J: TRBJ2-1; CDR3: CASSLVAGGGNEQFF
V: TRBV4-2; J: TRBJ1-6; CDR3: CASSQAYGTDLWSLHF
V: TRBV28; J: TRBJ2-1; CDR3: CASSSRGTPGNNEQFF
V: TRBV7-2; J: TRBJ1-2; CDR3: CASTWDAQGAYGYTF
V: TRBV10-3; J: TRBJ2-1; CDR3: CAISGRRGDEQFF
V: TRBV6-5; J: TRBJ1-3; CDR3: CASRGTAGNTIYF
V: TRBV28; J: TRBJ1-4; CDR3: CASSVTGAGEKLFF